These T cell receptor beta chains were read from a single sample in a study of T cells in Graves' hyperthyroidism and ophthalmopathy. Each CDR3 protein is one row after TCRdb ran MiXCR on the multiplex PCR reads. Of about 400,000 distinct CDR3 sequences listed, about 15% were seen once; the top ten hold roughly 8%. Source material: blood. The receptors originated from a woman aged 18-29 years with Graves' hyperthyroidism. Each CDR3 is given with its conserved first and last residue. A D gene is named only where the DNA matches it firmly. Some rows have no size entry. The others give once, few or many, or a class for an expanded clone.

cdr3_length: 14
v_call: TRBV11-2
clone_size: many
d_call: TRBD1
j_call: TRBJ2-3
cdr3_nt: TGTGCCAGCAGCGTAGACAGGGGGGGAGATACGCAGTATTTT
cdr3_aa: CASSVDRGGDTQYF

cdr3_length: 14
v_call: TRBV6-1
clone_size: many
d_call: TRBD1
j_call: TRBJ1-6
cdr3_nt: TGTGCCAGCGGAGGGACAGCAAATAATTCACCCCTCCACTTT
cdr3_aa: CASGGTANNSPLHF

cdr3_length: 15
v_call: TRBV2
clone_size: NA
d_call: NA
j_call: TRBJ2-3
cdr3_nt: TGTGCCAGCAGTGGAGCGCTTCGGAGCGCGGATACGCAGTATTTT
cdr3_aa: CASSGALRSADTQYF

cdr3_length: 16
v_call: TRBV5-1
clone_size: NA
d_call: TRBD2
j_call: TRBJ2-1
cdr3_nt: TGCGCCAGCAGCTTGGCTGGTACTAGCGAGTCCGATGAGCAGTTCTTC
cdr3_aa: CASSLAGTSESDEQFF

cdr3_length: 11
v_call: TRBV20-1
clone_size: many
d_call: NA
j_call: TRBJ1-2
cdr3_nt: TGCAGTGCTAGGACAGCCGATGGCTACACCTTC
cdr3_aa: CSARTADGYTF

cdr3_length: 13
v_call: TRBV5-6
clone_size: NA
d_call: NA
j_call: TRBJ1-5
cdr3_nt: TGTGCCAGCAGCCCGGGACACACTCAGCCCCAGCATTTT
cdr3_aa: CASSPGHTQPQHF

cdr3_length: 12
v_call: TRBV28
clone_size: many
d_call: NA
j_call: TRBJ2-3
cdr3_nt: TGTGCCAGCAGTACCGGTTTCGGTACGCAGTATTTT
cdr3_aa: CASSTGFGTQYF

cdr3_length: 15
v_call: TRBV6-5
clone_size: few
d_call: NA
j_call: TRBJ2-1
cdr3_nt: TGTGCCAGCAGTTACTCTTGGATAGGCTACAATGAGCAGTTCTTC
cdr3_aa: CASSYSWIGYNEQFF

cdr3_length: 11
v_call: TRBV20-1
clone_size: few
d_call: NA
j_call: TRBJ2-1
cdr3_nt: TGCAGTGCTCCCTTCTACAATGAGCAGTTCTTC
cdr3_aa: CSAPFYNEQFF

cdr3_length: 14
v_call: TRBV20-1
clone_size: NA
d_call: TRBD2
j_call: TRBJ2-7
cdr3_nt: TGCAGTGCTCCTAGCGGGAGAGGCTCCTACGAGCAGTACTTC
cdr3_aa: CSAPSGRGSYEQYF

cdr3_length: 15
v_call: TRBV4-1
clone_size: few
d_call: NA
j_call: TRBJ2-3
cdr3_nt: TGCGCCAGCAGGGCCTTCGGGGCCAACACAGATACGCAGTATTTT
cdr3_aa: CASRAFGANTDTQYF

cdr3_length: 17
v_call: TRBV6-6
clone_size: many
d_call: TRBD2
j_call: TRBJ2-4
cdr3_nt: TGTGCCAGCAGTTACGGCGGGGGGGGGGTCTCCGAAAACATTCAGTACTTC
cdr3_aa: CASSYGGGGVSENIQYF

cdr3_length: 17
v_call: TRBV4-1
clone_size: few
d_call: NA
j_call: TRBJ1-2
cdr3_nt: TGCGCCAGCAGCCACCCGGCCAGTCGGGGGGCTAACTATGGCTACACCTTC
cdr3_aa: CASSHPASRGANYGYTF

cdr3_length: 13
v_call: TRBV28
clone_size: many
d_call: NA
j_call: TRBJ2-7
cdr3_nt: TGTGCCAGCGCCCAGGGGAGGGCAAACGAGCAGTACTTC
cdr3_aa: CASAQGRANEQYF

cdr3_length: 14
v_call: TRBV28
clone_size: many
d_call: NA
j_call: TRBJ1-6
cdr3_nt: TGTGCCAGCAGTTTGGGGGGAACATCTTACGGCCTCCACTTT
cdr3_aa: CASSLGGTSYGLHF

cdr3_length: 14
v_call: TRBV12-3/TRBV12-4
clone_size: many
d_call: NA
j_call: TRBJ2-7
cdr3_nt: TGTGCCAGCAGCCCCCCGACAGGTACACTCGAGCAGTACTTC
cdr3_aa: CASSPPTGTLEQYF

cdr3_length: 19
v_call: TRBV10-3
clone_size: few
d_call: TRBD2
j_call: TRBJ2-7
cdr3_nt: TGTGCCATCAGTGAGGGCCCCCCCCGGGAGGGGGGAATTTCCTACGAGCAGTACTTC
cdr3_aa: CAISEGPPREGGISYEQYF

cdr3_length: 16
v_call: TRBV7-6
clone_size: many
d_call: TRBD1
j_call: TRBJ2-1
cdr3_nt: TGTGCCAGCAGCCCGAGTGGGACAGACCCTTACAATGAGCAGTTCTTC
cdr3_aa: CASSPSGTDPYNEQFF

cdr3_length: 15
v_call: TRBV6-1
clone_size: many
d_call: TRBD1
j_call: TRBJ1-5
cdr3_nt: TGTGCCAGCATAGCCGGGACAGGCAACAATCAGCCCCAGCATTTT
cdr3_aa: CASIAGTGNNQPQHF

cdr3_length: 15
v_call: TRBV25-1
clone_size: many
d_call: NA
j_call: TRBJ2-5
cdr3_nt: TGTGCCAGCAGCCGACCCGGGACGAGACAAGAGACCCAGTACTTC
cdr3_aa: CASSRPGTRQETQYF

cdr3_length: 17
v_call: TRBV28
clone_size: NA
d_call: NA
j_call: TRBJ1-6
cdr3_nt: TGTGCCAGCAGCGGGCGACTAGCGGGGCTTGTCATGGAGACCCAGTACTTT
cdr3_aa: CASSGRLAGLVMETQYF

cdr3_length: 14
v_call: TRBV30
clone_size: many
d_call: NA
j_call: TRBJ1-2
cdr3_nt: TGTGCCTGGAGTGTCCCGGGACGTAACTATGGCTACACCTTC
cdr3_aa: CAWSVPGRNYGYTF

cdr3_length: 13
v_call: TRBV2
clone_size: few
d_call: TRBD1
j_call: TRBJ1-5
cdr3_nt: TGTGCCAGCGGGACAGCCGAGGATCAGCCCCAGCATTTT
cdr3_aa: CASGTAEDQPQHF

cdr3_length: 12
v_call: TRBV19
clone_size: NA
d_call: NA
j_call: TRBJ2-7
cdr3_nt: TGTGCCAGTACCTCGGGGCGTTACGAGCAGTACTTC
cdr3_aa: CASTSGRYEQYF

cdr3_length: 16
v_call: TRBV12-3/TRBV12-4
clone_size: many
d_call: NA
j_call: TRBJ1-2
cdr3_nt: TGTGCCAGCAGTTCGGCCAGGGAAATAGCACTATCGGGCTACACCTTC
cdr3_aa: CASSSAREIALSGYTF